The 3 T cell receptor beta chains presented below share a single source sample, sequenced in a study of T cells in Graves' hyperthyroidism and ophthalmopathy. The source material, RNA transcripts, was used to amplify TCR beta CDR3 regions. In the first-round RT-PCR of the TCR CDR3, the HTBI primer set was used. TCRdb recomputed calls from the multiplex PCR reads with MiXCR, one row per CDR3 protein. Found here are nearly 600,000 distinct CDR3 sequences, 14% of them singletons; the top ten hold less than 9%. Input material: blood. The receptors derive from a woman aged 18-29 years with Graves' ophthalmopathy.

Only a few counts were recorded for this clonotype. The genes are TRBV28 and TRBJ1-4; D may be TRBD1 (6 bases). The CDR3 runs 14 residues. The germline V gene encodes CDR1 MDHEN and CDR2 SYDVKM. V was trimmed by 2 bases and J by 8 bases, leaving 12 bases between them. In DNA, the CDR3 is TGTGCCAGCAGTTTAAACAGGGTCGCCGAAAAACTGTTTTTT. Translated: CASSLNRVAEKLFF.

This clonotype was counted many times. The CDR3 spells CAWRDARDPYNEQFF. CDR3 DNA sequence: TGTGCCTGGAGAGATGCGCGGGACCCCTACAATGAGCAGTTCTTC. The chain employs TRBV30 and TRBJ2-1; D may be TRBD2 (6 bases). Trimming took off 3 bases at V and 2 bases at J, with 14 bases between the two ends. The germline V gene encodes CDR1 GTSNPN and CDR2 SVGIG (reference sequence). This CDR3 has 15 amino acids. The complete variable domain, with remaining parts taken from reference TRBV30 and TRBJ2-1, reads SQTIHQWPATLVQPVGSPLSLECTVEGTSNPNLYWYRQAAGRGLQLLFYSVGIGQISSEVPQNLSASRPQDRQFILSSKKLLLSDSGFYLCAWRDARDPYNEQFFGPGTRLTVL.

This clonotype was detected many times. J is TRBJ2-5 and V is TRBV7-2; either TRBD1 or TRBD2 may fit D (7 bases each). This CDR3 is built from 17 residues. Trimming pared 0 bases from V and 4 bases from J, leaving 18 bases between. Germline lookup yields CDR1 SGHTA and CDR2 FQGNSA. The CDR3: CASSLAGGGHLGETQYF. DNA of the CDR3: TGTGCCAGCAGCTTAGCGGGAGGGGGCCATCTGGGAGAGACCCAGTACTTC.